This T cell receptor beta chain was sequenced for a study of blood T cell repertoires in COVID-19. Turning to the study itself: PBMCs, B-cell-depleted T cells, or T cells were the source of the cDNA or gDNA that made up the material.

Produced via immunoSEQ multiplex PCR; TCRdb's table is partial and in-frame only. This sample has fewer than 130,000 clones, with just over 75% found just once. CDR3 length: 15 amino acids. In germline, CDR1 is GTSNPN, CDR2 SVGIG (reference sequence). The V and J ends lost 0 bases and 0 bases respectively, with 10 bases between them. This TCR derives from a woman older than 75 with acute or convalescent COVID-19. The sequenced material came from peripheral blood. The chain has TRBV30 and TRBJ2-3; TRBD2 might be the D (5 bases). CDR3 sequence (DNA): TGTGCCTGGAGTGTCGGGGATTCTAGCACAGATACGCAGTATTTT. Translating gives CAWSVGDSSTDTQYF. Drawing the rest from reference TRBV30 and TRBJ2-3, the complete variable domain is SQTIHQWPATLVQPVGSPLSLECTVEGTSNPNLYWYRQAAGRGLQLLFYSVGIGQISSEVPQNLSASRPQDRQFILSSKKLLLSDSGFYLCAWSVGDSSTDTQYFGPGTRLTVL.